Listed below are T cell receptor beta chains from one sample, sequenced in a study of blood T cell repertoires in COVID-19. The method was immunoSEQ multiplex PCR; TCRdb's version includes in-frame clones alone and lacks a portion of them. Among approximately 120,000 clones, roughly 86% were seen once, and the ten largest hold 18%. Sequenced: peripheral blood. Every receptor here comes from a woman between 50 and 59 years old who had recovered from COVID-19. Both conserved end residues are part of each CDR3. The D gene is left open where the match is weak. Size values are once, few and many counts, or a class for expanded clones, and some rows have none.

D	J	size	V	CDR3	DNA
NA	TRBJ2-7	NA	TRBV27	CASSLGGNPYYEQYF	TGTGCCAGCAGTTTAGGGGGGAACCCCTACTACGAGCAGTACTTC
TRBD1	TRBJ2-7	few	TRBV29-1	CSGDRTGGYEQYF	TGCAGCGGGGATCGGACAGGGGGCTACGAGCAGTACTTC
TRBD1	TRBJ1-2	NA	TRBV6-2/TRBV6-3	CASSYSGQGISGYTF	TGTGCCAGCAGTTACTCGGGACAGGGAATAAGCGGCTACACCTTC
TRBD1	TRBJ2-2	NA	TRBV5-6	CASSQTGRRDTGELFF	TGTGCCAGCAGCCAGACAGGGAGAAGGGACACCGGGGAGCTGTTTTTT
NA	TRBJ1-1	few	TRBV19	CASSRRRKGVTEAFF	TGTGCCAGTAGTCGCCGGAGGAAGGGGGTCACTGAAGCTTTCTTT
TRBD2	TRBJ2-7	NA	TRBV9	CASSVAAGGTPYEQYF	TGTGCCAGCAGCGTCGCCGCGGGAGGTACCCCCTACGAGCAGTACTTC
TRBD1	TRBJ2-7	once	TRBV5-1	CASSLVGQGSPSSEYEQYF	TGCGCCAGCAGCTTGGTGGGACAGGGGTCACCTTCCTCGGAGTACGAGCAGTACTTC
TRBD2	TRBJ2-2	NA	TRBV29-1	CSGRREGTGELFF	TGCAGCGGACGTAGGGAGGGCACCGGGGAGCTGTTTTTT
NA	TRBJ2-7	NA	TRBV11-2	CASNKGQPYEQYF	TGTGCCAGCAATAAGGGACAACCCTACGAGCAGTACTTC
NA	TRBJ1-2	NA	TRBV4-1	CASSQGQSFGYTF	TGCGCCAGCAGCCAAGGGCAGTCGTTCGGCTACACCTTC